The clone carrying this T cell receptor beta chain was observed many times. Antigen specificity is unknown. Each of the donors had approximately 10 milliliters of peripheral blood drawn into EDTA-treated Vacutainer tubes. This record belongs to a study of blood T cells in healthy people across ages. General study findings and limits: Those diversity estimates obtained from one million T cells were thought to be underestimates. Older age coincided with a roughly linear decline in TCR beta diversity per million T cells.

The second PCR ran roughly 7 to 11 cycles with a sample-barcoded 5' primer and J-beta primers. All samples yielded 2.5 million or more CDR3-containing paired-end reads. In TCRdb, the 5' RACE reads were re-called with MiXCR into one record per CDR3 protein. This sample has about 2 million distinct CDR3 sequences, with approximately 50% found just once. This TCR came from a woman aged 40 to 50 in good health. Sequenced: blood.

The CDR3 protein is CASSAGGETQYF. CDR3 sequence (DNA): TGTGCCAGCAGCGCCGGTGGGGAGACCCAGTACTTC. The V call is TRBV9, the J call TRBJ2-5, with D unresolved. This CDR3 has 12 residues. Trimming removed 3 bases from V and 5 bases from J, with 8 bases in between. Germline values: CDR1 SGDLS, CDR2 YYNGEE.